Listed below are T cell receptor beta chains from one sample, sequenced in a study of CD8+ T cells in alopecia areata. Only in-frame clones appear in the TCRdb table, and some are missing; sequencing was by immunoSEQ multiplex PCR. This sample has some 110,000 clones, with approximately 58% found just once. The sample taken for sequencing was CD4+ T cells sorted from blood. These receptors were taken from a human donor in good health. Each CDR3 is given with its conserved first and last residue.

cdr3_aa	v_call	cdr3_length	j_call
CASSFGPAYEQYF	TRBV13	13	TRBJ2-7
CAWSLQPGTEAFF	TRBV30	13	TRBJ1-1
CASSPRIGGYEQYF	TRBV14	14	TRBJ2-7
CAWSGSTDTQYF	TRBV30	12	TRBJ2-3
CACRMGRNTEAFF	TRBV30	13	TRBJ1-1
CASSLSGGPSGELFF	TRBV5-1	15	TRBJ2-2
CASSLAGRQETQYF	TRBV5-6	14	TRBJ2-5
CAWKTNGGWELFF	TRBV30	13	TRBJ2-2
CAWIRAGTDTQYF	TRBV30	13	TRBJ2-3
CASSRTDNFYEQYF	TRBV19	14	TRBJ2-7
CASTMGLANTGELFF	TRBV6-6	15	TRBJ2-2
CASSLGQGSSETQYF	TRBV5-1	15	TRBJ2-5
CASSPESRETQYF	TRBV5-1	13	TRBJ2-5
CASSLSAGRYEQYF	TRBV28	14	TRBJ2-7
CASHGLAPGDTEAFF	TRBV2	15	TRBJ1-1
CSVERGNYGYTF	TRBV29-1	12	TRBJ1-2
CASSYLDRTYEQYF	TRBV6-5	14	TRBJ2-7
CASLQQRDTRETQYF	TRBV13	15	TRBJ2-5
CASQGLSAGNTIYF	TRBV27	14	TRBJ1-3
CASSGEYSSSYEQYF	TRBV2	15	TRBJ2-7
CASSLIGETDTQYF	TRBV5-1	14	TRBJ2-3
CASSPPEGENTEAFF	TRBV18	15	TRBJ1-1
CSVDQGYNEQFF	TRBV29-1	12	TRBJ2-1
CATSREGGEGIQYF	TRBV15	14	TRBJ2-4
CASSLGEKNQPQHF	TRBV7-9	14	TRBJ1-5
CAWSFLPGHYGYTF	TRBV30	14	TRBJ1-2
CASSAHGEQYF	TRBV7-2	11	TRBJ2-7
CSVYHTEAFF	TRBV20-1	10	TRBJ1-1
CASSQVRQGAYTDTQYF	TRBV4-2	17	TRBJ2-3
CASSLGTGTVNQPQHF	TRBV5-6	16	TRBJ1-5
CASSLSVRTEAFF	TRBV18	13	TRBJ1-1
CASSPLAGGLSYEQYF	TRBV14	16	TRBJ2-7
CASSLRGGQHEQFF	TRBV27	14	TRBJ2-1
CARTGTGGLGANVLTF	TRBV2	16	TRBJ2-6
CASSRDPDTEAFF	TRBV5-1	13	TRBJ1-1
CASSLVGGTNEKLFF	TRBV7-9	15	TRBJ1-4
CSAQIQGRLETQYF	TRBV29-1	14	TRBJ2-5
CASSIQPEGSPLHF	TRBV7-9	14	TRBJ1-6
CASSPKASGGYEQFF	TRBV28	15	TRBJ2-1
CAWSRGASTGELFF	TRBV30	14	TRBJ2-2
CASSRLMATGTDTQYF	TRBV9	16	TRBJ2-3
CASSPMDGGRNTIYF	TRBV5-4	15	TRBJ1-3
CASSLDRGTDTQYF	TRBV7-2	14	TRBJ2-3
CASSLGEGNQPQHF	TRBV27	14	TRBJ1-5
CASSSEGIPLVEQYF	TRBV5-1	15	TRBJ2-7
CASSSRTGSGTGANVLTF	TRBV7-2	18	TRBJ2-6
CASSSTSGGWETQYF	TRBV6-5	15	TRBJ2-5
CASRRGSGDGYTF	TRBV6-5	13	TRBJ1-2
CASSLAMVVSLGYTF	TRBV11-3	15	TRBJ1-2
CSVQGSTNEKLFF	TRBV29-1	13	TRBJ1-4
CASRENAGSPLHF	TRBV27	13	TRBJ1-6
CASSENTEAFF	TRBV2	11	TRBJ1-1
CSVRGVSTNEKLFF	TRBV29-1	14	TRBJ1-4
CAWSVTGGEQYF	TRBV30	12	TRBJ2-7